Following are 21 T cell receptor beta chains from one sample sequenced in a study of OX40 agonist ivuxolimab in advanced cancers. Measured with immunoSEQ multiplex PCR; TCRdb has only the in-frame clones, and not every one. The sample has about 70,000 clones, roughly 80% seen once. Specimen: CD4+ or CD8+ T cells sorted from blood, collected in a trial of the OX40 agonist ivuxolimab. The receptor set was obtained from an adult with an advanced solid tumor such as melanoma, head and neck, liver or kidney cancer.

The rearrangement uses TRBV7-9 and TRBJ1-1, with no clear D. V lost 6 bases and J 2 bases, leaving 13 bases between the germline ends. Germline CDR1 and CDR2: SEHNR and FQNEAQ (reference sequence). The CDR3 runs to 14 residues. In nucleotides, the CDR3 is TGTGCCAGCAGGACCTTCCTAGGAAACACTGAAGCTTTCTTT. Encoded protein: CASRTFLGNTEAFF.

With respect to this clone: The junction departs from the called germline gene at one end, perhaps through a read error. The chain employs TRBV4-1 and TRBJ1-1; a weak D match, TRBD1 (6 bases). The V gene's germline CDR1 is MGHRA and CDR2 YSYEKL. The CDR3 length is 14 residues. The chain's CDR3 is CASNQRRGGTEAFF. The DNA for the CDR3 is TGCGCCAGCAACCAACGTAGGGGGGGCACTGAAGCTTTCTTT.

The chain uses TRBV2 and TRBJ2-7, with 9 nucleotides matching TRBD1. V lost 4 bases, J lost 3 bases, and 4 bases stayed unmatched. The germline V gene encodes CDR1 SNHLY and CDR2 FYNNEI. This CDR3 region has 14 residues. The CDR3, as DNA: TGTGCCAGCAGTGCCGGGACAGGGTACTACGAGCAGTACTTC. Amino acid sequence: CASSAGTGYYEQYF.

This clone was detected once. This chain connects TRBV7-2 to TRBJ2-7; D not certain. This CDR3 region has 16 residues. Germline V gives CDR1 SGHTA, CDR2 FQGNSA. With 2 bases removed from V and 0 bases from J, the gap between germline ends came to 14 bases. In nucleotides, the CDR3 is TGTGCCAGCAGCTTACGTTGGGCGCCTAGCTCCTACGAGCAGTACTTC. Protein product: CASSLRWAPSSYEQYF.

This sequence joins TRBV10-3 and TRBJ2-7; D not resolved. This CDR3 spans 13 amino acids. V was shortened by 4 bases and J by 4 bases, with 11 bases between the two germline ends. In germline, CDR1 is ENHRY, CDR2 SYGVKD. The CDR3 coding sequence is TGTGCCATCAGTGCTGGGCCCACTTACGAGCAGTACTTC. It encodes CAISAGPTYEQYF.

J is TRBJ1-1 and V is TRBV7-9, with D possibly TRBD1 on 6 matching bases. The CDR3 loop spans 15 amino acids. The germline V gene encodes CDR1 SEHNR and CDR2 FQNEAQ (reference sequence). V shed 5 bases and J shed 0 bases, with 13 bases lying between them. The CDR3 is CASSLRDTMNTEAFF. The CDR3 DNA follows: TGTGCCAGCAGCCTCCGGGACACCATGAACACTGAAGCTTTCTTT.

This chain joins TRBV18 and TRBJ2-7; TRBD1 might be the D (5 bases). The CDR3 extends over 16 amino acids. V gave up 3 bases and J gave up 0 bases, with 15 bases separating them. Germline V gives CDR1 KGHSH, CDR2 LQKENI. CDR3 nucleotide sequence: TGTGCCAGCTCACCGGCCCCTAGACAGAGCTCCTACGAGCAGTACTTC. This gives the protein CASSPAPRQSSYEQYF.

CDR3 bases: TGTGCCAGCAGCCCCCTGGGGTACGAGCAGTACTTC. Its translation: CASSPLGYEQYF. The chain joins TRBV2 to TRBJ2-7; D remains ambiguous. With 6 bases removed from V and 4 bases from J, the gap between germline ends came to 10 bases. The CDR3 consists of 12 residues. The germline gives CDR1 SNHLY, CDR2 FYNNEI.

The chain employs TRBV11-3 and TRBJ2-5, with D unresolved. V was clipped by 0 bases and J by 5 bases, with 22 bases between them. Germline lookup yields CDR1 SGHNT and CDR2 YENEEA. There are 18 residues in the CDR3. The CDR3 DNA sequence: TGTGCCAGCAGCTTAGATCGGGCAGGCGTAGGTTGGCGGGAGACCCAGTACTTC. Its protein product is CASSLDRAGVGWRETQYF. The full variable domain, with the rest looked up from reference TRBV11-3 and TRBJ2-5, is EAGVVQSPRYKIIEKKQPVAFWCNPISGHNTLYWYLQNLGQGPELLIRYENEEAVDDSQLPKDRFSAERLKGVDSTLKIQPAELGDSAVYLCASSLDRAGVGWRETQYFGPGTRLLVL.

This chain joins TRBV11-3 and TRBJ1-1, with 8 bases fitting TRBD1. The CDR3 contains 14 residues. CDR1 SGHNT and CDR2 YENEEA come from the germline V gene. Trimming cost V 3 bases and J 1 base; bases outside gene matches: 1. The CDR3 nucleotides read TGTGCCAGCAGCTTTGGGACAGGGAACACTGAAGCTTTCTTT. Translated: CASSFGTGNTEAFF. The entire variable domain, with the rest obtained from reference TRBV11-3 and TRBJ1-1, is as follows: EAGVVQSPRYKIIEKKQPVAFWCNPISGHNTLYWYLQNLGQGPELLIRYENEEAVDDSQLPKDRFSAERLKGVDSTLKIQPAELGDSAVYLCASSFGTGNTEAFFGQGTRLTVV.

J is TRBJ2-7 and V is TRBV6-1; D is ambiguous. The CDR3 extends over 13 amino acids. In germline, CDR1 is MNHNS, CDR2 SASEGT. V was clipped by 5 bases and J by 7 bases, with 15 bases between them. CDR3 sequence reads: CASSIPSAGEQYF. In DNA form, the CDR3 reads TGTGCCAGCAGTATACCCTCGGCTGGGGAGCAGTACTTC.

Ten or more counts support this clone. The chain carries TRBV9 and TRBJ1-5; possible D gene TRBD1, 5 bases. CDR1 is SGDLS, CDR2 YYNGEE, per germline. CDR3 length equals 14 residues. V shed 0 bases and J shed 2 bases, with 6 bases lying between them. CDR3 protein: CASSVEGGNQPQHF. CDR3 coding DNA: TGTGCCAGCAGCGTAGAAGGGGGCAATCAGCCCCAGCATTTT.

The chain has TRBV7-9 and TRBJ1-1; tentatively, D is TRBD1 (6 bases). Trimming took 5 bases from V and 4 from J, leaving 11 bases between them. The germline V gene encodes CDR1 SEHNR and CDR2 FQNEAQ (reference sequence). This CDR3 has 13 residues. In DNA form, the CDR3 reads TGTGCCAGCAGCAGAGAGGGGGTCACTGAAGCTTTCTTT. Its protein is CASSREGVTEAFF.

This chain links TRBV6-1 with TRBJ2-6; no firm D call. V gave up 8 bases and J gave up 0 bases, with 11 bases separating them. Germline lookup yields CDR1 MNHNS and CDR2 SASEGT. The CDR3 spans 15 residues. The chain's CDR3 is CASFRGTSGANVLTF. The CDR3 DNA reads TGTGCCAGCTTCCGTGGCACCTCTGGGGCCAACGTCCTGACTTTC.

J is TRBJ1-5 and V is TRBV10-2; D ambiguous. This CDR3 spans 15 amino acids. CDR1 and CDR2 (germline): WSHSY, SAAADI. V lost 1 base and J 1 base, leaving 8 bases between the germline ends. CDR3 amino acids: CASSELGLSNQPQHF. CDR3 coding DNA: TGCGCCAGCAGTGAGTTGGGGTTAAGCAATCAGCCCCAGCATTTT.

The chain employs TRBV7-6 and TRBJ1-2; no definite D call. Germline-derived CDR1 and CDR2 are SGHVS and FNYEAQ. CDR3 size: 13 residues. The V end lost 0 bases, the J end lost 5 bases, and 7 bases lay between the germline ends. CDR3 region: CASSLAGSYGYTF. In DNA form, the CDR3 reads TGTGCCAGCAGCTTAGCGGGTAGTTATGGCTACACCTTC.

CDR3 region: CASSQEPTNSSPYEQYF. The CDR3 nucleotides read TGTGCCAGCAGCCAAGAACCAACCAACTCTAGTCCCTACGAGCAGTACTTC. V and J are TRBV4-2 and TRBJ2-7, with no clear D. Germline V CDR1 and CDR2: LGHNA, YNFKEQ. The CDR3 is 17 residues long. Trimming cost V 0 bases and J 2 bases, with 17 bases left between them.

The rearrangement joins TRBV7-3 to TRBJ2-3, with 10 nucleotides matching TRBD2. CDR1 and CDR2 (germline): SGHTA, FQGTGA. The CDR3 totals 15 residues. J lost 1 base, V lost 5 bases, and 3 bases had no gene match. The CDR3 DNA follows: TGTGCCAGCAGCCAAGGGACTAGCGGCACAGATACGCAGTATTTT. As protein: CASSQGTSGTDTQYF.

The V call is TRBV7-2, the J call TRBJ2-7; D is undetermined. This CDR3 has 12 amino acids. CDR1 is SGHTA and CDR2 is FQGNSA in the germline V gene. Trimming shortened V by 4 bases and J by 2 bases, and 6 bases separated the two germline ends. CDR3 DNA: TGTGCCAGCAGCTCCAAGGCCTACGAGCAGTACTTC. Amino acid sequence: CASSSKAYEQYF.

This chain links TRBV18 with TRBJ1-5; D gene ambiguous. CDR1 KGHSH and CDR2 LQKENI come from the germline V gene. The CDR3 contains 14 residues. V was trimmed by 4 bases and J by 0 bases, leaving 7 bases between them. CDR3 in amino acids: CASSQDYSNQPQHF. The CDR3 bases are TGTGCCAGCTCACAGGATTATAGCAATCAGCCCCAGCATTTT.

CDR3 in amino acids: CASSPSGGAGQETQYF. CDR3 DNA: TGCGCCAGCAGCCCTAGCGGGGGGGCGGGCCAAGAGACCCAGTACTTC. This rearrangement joins TRBV5-1 to TRBJ2-5, with 12 bases lining up with TRBD2. Germline V gene data show CDR1 as SGHRS and CDR2 as YFSETQ. The CDR3 has 16 residues. The ends lost 4 bases at V and 1 base at J; junction bases unmatched: 5.